This T cell receptor beta chain derives from a study of T-cell memory formation after mild COVID-19. The V end was cut by 5 bases, the J end by 0 bases, with 16 bases between. This CDR3 has 16 amino acids. Germline-derived CDR1 and CDR2 are MDHEN and SYDVKM. TCRdb reprocessed the 5' RACE reads via MiXCR and lists one record per CDR3 protein. The sample has approximately 300,000 distinct CDR3 sequences; over 7% are singletons. This clonotype was counted only a few times. The material sequenced was PBMCs or a T cell subset sorted from them (not recorded which). This TCR was recovered from a man younger than 35 who had mild COVID-19 (a few samples of this study predate the infection). Cell type and time point are not known. V gene TRBV28 combines with J gene TRBJ1-1; D unresolved. The DNA for the CDR3 is TGTGCCAGCAGTACCAGGCCCCCCTTTATGAACACTGAAGCTTTCTTT. Its protein product is CASSTRPPFMNTEAFF.